A single sample gave rise to the 20 T cell receptor beta chains below, sequenced in a study of OX40 agonist ivuxolimab in advanced cancers. The protocol was immunoSEQ multiplex PCR, while the TCRdb copy is restricted to in-frame clones and leaves out a portion. The sample lists more than 60,000 clones; 75% to 90% were seen once. This specimen consisted of CD4+ or CD8+ T cells sorted from blood, obtained in a trial of the OX40 agonist ivuxolimab. These receptors all come from an adult with an advanced solid tumor such as melanoma, head and neck, liver or kidney cancer.

The gene calls are TRBV5-4 and TRBJ2-7; TRBD2 aligns across 8 bases. Losses at the gene ends were 3 bases for V and 4 bases for J; bases not matched to a gene: 9. Germline CDR1 reads SGHNT; CDR2 reads YYREEE (reference sequence). CDR3 size: 15 residues. The CDR3 DNA is TGTGCCAGCAGCTATGCCGGGACTAGTACGTACGAGCAGTACTTC. Its translation is CASSYAGTSTYEQYF.

This chain links TRBV11-3 with TRBJ2-1; TRBD1 or TRBD2 may be the D gene (6 bases each). The CDR3 sequence is 14 residues long. The germline V gene encodes CDR1 SGHNT and CDR2 YENEEA. V lost 5 bases, J lost 2 bases, and 10 bases lay in between. DNA for the CDR3: TGTGCCAGCAGCAAAGGGGGGCCCTACAATGAGCAGTTCTTC. Protein sequence: CASSKGGPYNEQFF.

The chain joins TRBV23-1 to TRBJ2-7; D remains ambiguous. TRBV23-1 is an open reading frame, and its role is uncertain. The CDR3 runs 13 residues. Trimming removed 3 bases from V and 5 bases from J, with 11 bases in between. The CDR3 is CASSHGRLNEQYF. CDR3 DNA: TGCGCCAGCAGTCACGGCAGGTTAAACGAGCAGTACTTC.

V usage is TRBV12-2 and J usage is TRBJ2-1; TRBD1 reflects the table's D call only, with no check against the DNA. TRBV12-2 is designated a pseudogene. The CDR3 is 16 amino acids. The CDR3 sequence: CASRPRDRGSYNEQFF. The CDR3 DNA reads TGTGCAAGTCGCCCCCGGGACAGGGGGTCCTACAATGAGCAGTTCTTC.

CDR3 in DNA: TGTGCCAGCATCCAACAGGGTAGTGGGAATGAAAAACTGTTTTTT. This codes for CASIQQGSGNEKLFF. This chain joins TRBV2 and TRBJ1-4, with TRBD1 as a possible D gene (6 bases). The V gene lost 7 bases and the J gene lost 5 bases, with 17 bases spanning the gap. The CDR3 has 15 amino acids. Germline loops: CDR1 SNHLY, CDR2 FYNNEI.

This chain uses TRBV10-3 with TRBJ2-2, with D possibly TRBD1 on 5 matching bases. The CDR3 runs 15 residues. CDR1 ENHRY and CDR2 SYGVKD come from the germline V gene. Trimming cost V 0 bases and J 4 bases, with 9 bases left between them. CDR3 residues: CAISESFTGTGELFF. CDR3 in DNA: TGTGCCATCAGTGAGTCGTTTACAGGCACCGGGGAGCTGTTTTTT.

This chain uses TRBV7-2 with TRBJ1-1; TRBD1 is a possible D gene (5 bases). The V end was cut by 5 bases, the J end by 1 base, with 11 bases between. Germline CDR1 is SGHTA and CDR2 is FQGNSA. This CDR3 comprises 14 residues. The CDR3 DNA follows: TGTGCCAGCAGCCGGGTGGGGGGGAACACTGAAGCTTTCTTT. Encoded protein: CASSRVGGNTEAFF.

The CDR3 DNA reads as TGTGCCAGCGGACTAGCGGGAGGAGCCGGGGAGCTGTTTTTT. Its translation: CASGLAGGAGELFF. The chain combines TRBV2 with TRBJ2-2; 14 bases map to TRBD2. CDR1 is SNHLY, CDR2 FYNNEI, per germline. The CDR3 has 14 amino acids. V shed 8 bases and J 6 bases; nucleotides not matched to a gene: 2.

The V call is TRBV5-1, the J call TRBJ2-1; TRBD2 agrees at 10 bases. This CDR3 comprises 17 residues. Looked up from germline, CDR1 is SGHRS and CDR2 is YFSETQ. With 4 bases clipped from V and 6 bases from J, the junction kept 13 bases outside the gene matches. The CDR3 protein is CASSPTPLAGVGNEQFF. The CDR3 nucleotides are TGCGCCAGCAGCCCAACCCCCCTAGCGGGAGTTGGCAATGAGCAGTTCTTC.

As for this clone: The same CDR3 is also encoded by other DNA sequences in this sample. The gene calls are TRBV9 and TRBJ2-7, with D unclear. CDR3 size: 14 residues. V was shortened by 0 bases and J by 1 base, with 8 bases between the two germline ends. Germline lookup yields CDR1 SGDLS and CDR2 YYNGEE. Here the CDR3 DNA reads TGTGCCAGCAGCGTAGCGGTCGTTTCCTACGAGCAGTACTTC. Protein: CASSVAVVSYEQYF.

The gene calls are TRBV19 and TRBJ2-3; 10 bases align to TRBD1. In germline, CDR1 is LNHDA, CDR2 SQIVND (reference sequence). Losses at the gene ends were 5 bases for V and 6 bases for J; bases not matched to a gene: 2. There are 13 residues in the CDR3. In DNA, the CDR3 is TGTGCCAGTAGTGGACAGGGGGGTGATACGCAGTATTTT. It yields the protein CASSGQGGDTQYF.

The chain has TRBV9 and TRBJ1-2; D gene ambiguous. V lost 0 bases and J 3 bases, leaving 12 bases between the germline ends. The CDR3 covers 15 residues. CDR1 and CDR2 (germline): SGDLS, YYNGEE. The CDR3 region has the DNA TGTGCCAGCAGCGTAGGTGGAATCCCTGACTATGGCTACACCTTC. This gives the protein CASSVGGIPDYGYTF.

The chain combines TRBV4-1 with TRBJ1-1; D is possibly TRBD1 (5 bases). The CDR3 consists of 14 residues. Germline CDR1 is MGHRA and CDR2 is YSYEKL. The germline V and J ends were trimmed by 0 bases and 7 bases, with 12 bases remaining between them. The DNA of the CDR3 is TGCGCCAGCAGCCAAGATGCAGGGCGGAATGAAGCTTTCTTT. Encoded protein: CASSQDAGRNEAFF.

V is TRBV7-2 and J is TRBJ2-1; TRBD2 agrees at 10 bases. Germline-derived CDR1 and CDR2 are SGHTA and FQGNSA. The V gene end was trimmed by 2 bases and the J gene end by 7 bases; junction bases not matched to a gene: 2. There are 14 residues in the CDR3. As DNA, the CDR3 is TGTGCCAGCAGCTTATCTAGCGGGAGTAATGAGCAGTTCTTC. The encoded protein is CASSLSSGSNEQFF.

V gene TRBV7-6 combines with J gene TRBJ2-3, with TRBD2 matching over 9 bases. Germline CDR1 reads SGHVS; CDR2 reads FNYEAQ. CDR3 length: 15 residues. With 4 bases clipped from V and 5 bases from J, the junction kept 7 bases outside the gene matches. The CDR3 DNA sequence: TGTGCCAGCAGCTACGGGACTAGCTCAGGAGATACGCAGTATTTT. Translated, it gives CASSYGTSSGDTQYF. Supplemented by reference TRBV7-6 and TRBJ2-3, the full variable domain reads GAGVSQSPRYKVTKRGQDVALRCDPISGHVSLYWYRQALGQGPEFLTYFNYEAQQDKSGLPNDRFSAERPEGSISTLTIQRTEQRDSAMYRCASSYGTSSGDTQYFGPGTRLTVL.

This clone was observed a handful of times. This chain joins TRBV11-2 and TRBJ1-6; possibly TRBD1 for D (6 bases). Germline CDR1 reads SGHAT; CDR2 reads FQNNGV. CDR3 length: 15 amino acids. Trimming stripped 1 base from V and 10 bases from J, with 14 bases between. The CDR3 loop is CASSLVAGVRSPLHF. CDR3 DNA: TGTGCCAGCAGCTTAGTGGCAGGGGTAAGATCACCCCTCCACTTT. The whole variable domain, filled in from reference TRBV11-2 and TRBJ1-6, reads EAGVAQSPRYKIIEKRQSVAFWCNPISGHATLYWYQQILGQGPKLLIQFQNNGVVDDSQLPKDRFSAERLKGVDSTLKIQPAKLEDSAVYLCASSLVAGVRSPLHFGNGTRLTVT.

The rearrangement uses TRBV6-6 and TRBJ1-2; no clear D gene. This CDR3 has 13 amino acids. The V and J ends lost 6 bases and 4 bases respectively, with 12 bases between them. Germline CDR1 reads MNHNY; CDR2 reads SVGAGI (reference sequence). CDR3 in amino acids: CASSKSATYGYTF. Here the CDR3 DNA reads TGTGCCAGCAGCAAGTCGGCGACCTATGGCTACACCTTC.

V gene TRBV19 combines with J gene TRBJ1-1; D call uncertain. Germline V CDR1 and CDR2: LNHDA, SQIVND (reference sequence). The CDR3 runs 14 residues. Between the trimmed V and J ends, which lost 10 bases and 5 bases, there was a span of 20 bases. Written as DNA, the CDR3 is TGTGCCAACTCCCCGTCACACCCGTGGACTGAAGCTTTCTTT. Translated, it gives CANSPSHPWTEAFF.

The genes are TRBV5-5 and TRBJ1-3; perhaps TRBD1 as D (5 bases). In germline, CDR1 is SGHKS, CDR2 YYEKEE (reference sequence). This CDR3 spans 19 amino acids. The V and J ends lost 0 bases and 1 base respectively, with 20 bases between them. CDR3 sequence: CASSLALGSPAGSGNTIYF. CDR3 coding DNA: TGTGCCAGCAGCTTGGCTCTCGGCAGCCCGGCAGGGTCTGGAAACACCATATATTTT.

The chain combines TRBV7-2 with TRBJ2-1, with unresolved D. Trimming took off 5 bases at V and 4 bases at J, with 15 bases between the two ends. The CDR3 is made up of 15 amino acids. Germline CDR1 and CDR2: SGHTA and FQGNSA. The chain's CDR3 is CASSLNPTSYNEQFF. The DNA of the CDR3 is TGTGCCAGCAGCCTAAACCCGACGAGTTACAATGAGCAGTTCTTC.